The subject of this entry is one T cell receptor beta chain. Sequenced by immunoSEQ multiplex PCR; TCRdb stores in-frame clones only, minus some. The sample lists 1,400,000 or so clones, 98% occurring once. These data originate in a study of shared clonotypes between healthy human individuals. This TCR was sampled from a man aged 30-40 years in good health. Source material: naive CD4+ T cells sorted from blood. Indicated subset: CD45RA+ positively selected.

CDR3 nucleotides: TGTGCCAGCAGCTTGTTCGTCGCCGCCCCCGAGCAGTACTTC. Protein product: CASSLFVAAPEQYF. The chain joins TRBV5-6 to TRBJ2-7; D gene uncertain. This CDR3 region has 14 residues. The germline gives CDR1 SGHDT, CDR2 YYEEEE. The V and J ends lost 1 base and 6 bases respectively, with 14 bases between them.